What follows is one T cell receptor beta chain and its context. These data are taken from a study of cytomegalovirus exposure and HLA in healthy donors. V shed 5 bases and J shed 4 bases, with 20 bases lying between them. CDR3 size: 17 residues. CDR1 is SEHNR, CDR2 FQNEAQ, per germline (reference sequence). PCR amplification relied on 60 Vbeta primers (plus 13 Jbeta primers). Profiled with immunoSEQ multiplex PCR; TCRdb holds only in-frame clones, not every one. The profile covers approximately 190,000 clones, with around 87% appearing a single time and over 1% taken by the ten largest. Each donor was nominally healthy when sampled (though unrecorded immune exposures were likely).

This sequence was found in a man aged 25-40 years in good health and CMV-seronegative. The rearrangement uses TRBV7-9 and TRBJ1-4, with D maybe TRBD1 (5 bases). Source material: PBMCs. This CDR3 reads CASSDSGSGAVNEKLFF. DNA for the CDR3: TGTGCCAGCAGCGACAGCGGTTCGGGAGCGGTTAATGAAAAACTGTTTTTT. Complete variable domain (other parts from reference TRBV7-9 and TRBJ1-4): DTGVSQNPRHKITKRGQNVTFRCDPISEHNRLYWYRQTLGQGPEFLTYFQNEAQLEKSRLLSDRFSAERPKGSFSTLEIQRTEQGDSAMYLCASSDSGSGAVNEKLFFGSGTQLSVL.